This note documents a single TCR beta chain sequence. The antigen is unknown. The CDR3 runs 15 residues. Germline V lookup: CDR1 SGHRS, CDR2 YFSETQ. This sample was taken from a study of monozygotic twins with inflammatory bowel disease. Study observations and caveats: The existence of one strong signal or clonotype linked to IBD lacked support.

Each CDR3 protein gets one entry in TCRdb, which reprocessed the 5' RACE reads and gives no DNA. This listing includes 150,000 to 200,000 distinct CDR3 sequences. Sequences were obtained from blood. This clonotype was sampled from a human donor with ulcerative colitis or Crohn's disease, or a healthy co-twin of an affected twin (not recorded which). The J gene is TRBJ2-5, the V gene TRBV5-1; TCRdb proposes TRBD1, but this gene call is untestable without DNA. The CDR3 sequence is CASSPDRASQETQYF.